Presented here are 30 T cell receptor beta chains from one specimen sequenced in a study of blood T cell repertoires in COVID-19. Clones were read by immunoSEQ multiplex PCR, and TCRdb kept only the in-frame ones, dropping some. The sample includes about 69,000 clones, about 85% of them seen just once. Sequencing was done on a sample of peripheral blood. The receptors come from a man older than 75 with acute or convalescent COVID-19.

The chain combines TRBV28 with TRBJ2-1; TRBD2 aligns across 10 bases. This CDR3 comprises 17 residues. V was clipped by 3 bases and J by 1 base; unmatched bases: 6. CDR1 is MDHEN and CDR2 is SYDVKM in the germline V gene. CDR3 DNA: TGTGCCAGCAGTTTCGGGGGTAGCGGGAGGTCCTACAATGAGCAGTTCTTC. It translates to CASSFGGSGRSYNEQFF.

The table lists this clone with a count of one. The CDR3 spells CATSDFGQHNEQFF. The CDR3 DNA reads as TGTGCCACCAGTGATTTCGGACAGCACAATGAGCAGTTCTTC. The chain joins TRBV24-1 to TRBJ2-1, with TRBD1 as a possible D gene (6 bases). Looked up from germline, CDR1 is KGHDR and CDR2 is SFDVKD. This CDR3 comprises 14 residues. The V end was cut by 1 base, the J end by 5 bases, with 8 bases between.

For the CDR3, the DNA is TGTGCCAGCAGCCTAGCGGGAGGGTACACCGGGGAGCTGTTTTTT. It encodes CASSLAGGYTGELFF. The V call is TRBV6-5, the J call TRBJ2-2, with 12 bases that match TRBD2. With V trimmed by 6 bases and J by 3 bases, 2 bases remained unmatched. The CDR3 spans 15 residues. Germline assignment: CDR1 MNHEY and CDR2 SVGAGI.

The chain couples TRBV29-1 to TRBJ2-7, with 8 bases that match TRBD1. With 1 base clipped from V and 3 bases from J, the junction kept 2 bases outside the gene matches. Per the germline V gene, CDR1 is SQVTM and CDR2 is ANQGSEA. The CDR3 loop spans 13 amino acids. CDR3 coding DNA: TGCAGCGTTGAAGGACAGGGGCTCTACGAGCAGTACTTC. This gives the protein CSVEGQGLYEQYF.

The V gene is TRBV3-1 (or the pseudogene TRBV3-2), the J gene TRBJ2-6, with D perhaps matching TRBD1 (6 bases). This CDR3 is built from 19 residues. Germline values: CDR1 LGHDT, CDR2 YNNKEL (reference sequence). Trimming removed 1 base at V and 0 bases at J, with 16 bases between. The CDR3 is CASSQAIWGQGSGANVLTF. The DNA for the CDR3 is TGTGCCAGCAGCCAAGCCATCTGGGGACAAGGCTCTGGGGCCAACGTCCTGACTTTC.

The chain uses TRBV5-1 and TRBJ2-3; TRBD1 might be the D (5 bases). The CDR3 has 15 amino acids. From germline, CDR1 is SGHRS and CDR2 YFSETQ. V lost 1 base to trimming and J lost 2 bases, with 11 bases between them. CDR3: CASSLFAGLTDTQYF. The CDR3 DNA is TGCGCCAGCAGCTTGTTCGCAGGGCTCACAGATACGCAGTATTTT.

CDR3 region: CASEGTVDTQYF. The DNA for the CDR3 is TGTGCCAGCGAGGGGACAGTAGATACGCAGTATTTT. This chain joins TRBV6-5 and TRBJ2-3, with 7 bases lining up with TRBD1. The CDR3 covers 12 residues. Germline-derived CDR1 and CDR2 are MNHEY and SVGAGI. With V trimmed by 8 bases and J by 5 bases, 4 bases remained unmatched.

The genes are TRBV4-3 and TRBJ1-5, with D uncertain. The CDR3 consists of 15 residues. The V end was cut by 0 bases, the J end by 9 bases, with 15 bases between. Germline loops: CDR1 LGHNA, CDR2 YSLEER. The DNA for the CDR3 is TGCGCCAGCAGCCAAGATCTTTACCGGGGTACGCCCCAGCATTTT. It translates to CASSQDLYRGTPQHF.

The rearrangement links TRBV5-4 to TRBJ1-1; 9 nucleotides line up with TRBD1. Germline V gene lookup returns CDR1 SGHNT and CDR2 YYREEE (reference sequence). The CDR3 runs 13 residues. The V and J ends lost 2 bases and 6 bases, in that order; junction bases with no gene match: 2. For the CDR3, the DNA is TGTGCCAGCAGCTTACAGGGGGCCCCTGAAGCTTTCTTT. Amino acids: CASSLQGAPEAFF.

The chain combines TRBV18 with TRBJ1-2; 7 bases fit TRBD1. The germline CDR1 and CDR2 sequences are KGHSH and LQKENI. CDR3 size: 14 residues. Germline trimming cut 2 bases from V and 6 bases from J; bases unmatched to any gene: 6. As DNA, the CDR3 is TGTGCCAGCTCACCAGGGATTGACAGGGATGGCTACACCTTC. It codes for CASSPGIDRDGYTF.

The chain links TRBV6-5 to TRBJ1-3; perhaps TRBD1 as D (6 bases). The V gene lost 5 bases and the J gene lost 3 bases, with 14 bases spanning the gap. CDR3 size: 15 residues. Germline V CDR1 and CDR2: MNHEY, SVGAGI. DNA for the CDR3: TGTGCCAGCAGTCGACAGGTGGCTAGTGGAAACACCATATATTTT. It specifies CASSRQVASGNTIYF.

The chain combines TRBV25-1 with TRBJ1-2, with D tentatively TRBD1 (5 bases). Germline CDR1 reads MGHDK; CDR2 reads SYGVNS. V gave up 3 bases and J gave up 4 bases, with 9 bases separating them. The CDR3 covers 13 residues. CDR3 in amino acids: CASSESDSYGYTF. The CDR3 DNA follows: TGTGCCAGCAGTGAGTCTGACAGCTATGGCTACACCTTC.

The J gene is TRBJ2-7, the V gene TRBV7-2; 7 nucleotides match TRBD1. With V trimmed by 5 bases and J by 3 bases, 7 bases remained unmatched. The CDR3 runs to 14 residues. CDR1 is SGHTA and CDR2 is FQGNSA in the germline V gene. The CDR3 region is CASSQIGQDYEQYF. CDR3 bases: TGTGCCAGCAGCCAGATAGGACAGGACTACGAGCAGTACTTC.

This clone appeared a few times. V gene TRBV10-1 combines with J gene TRBJ2-7; possibly TRBD1 for D (6 bases). Trimming pared 7 bases from V and 0 bases from J, leaving 16 bases between. CDR1 and CDR2 from the germline V gene are WNHNN and SYGVQD (reference sequence). The CDR3 has 15 residues. The CDR3 bases are TGCGCCAGCAAACAGGGAATAGGAAGCTCCTACGAGCAGTACTTC. Amino acid sequence: CASKQGIGSSYEQYF.

V is TRBV5-4 and J is TRBJ2-2; tentative D call: TRBD2 (6 bases). CDR1 is SGHNT, CDR2 YYREEE, per germline (reference sequence). This CDR3 region has 15 residues. Between the trimmed V and J ends, which lost 1 base and 1 base, there was a span of 8 bases. CDR3 bases: TGTGCCAGCAGCTTGAGTAGCGGGAACACCGGGGAGCTGTTTTTT. The encoded protein is CASSLSSGNTGELFF.

The J gene is TRBJ2-3, the V gene TRBV3-1 (or the pseudogene TRBV3-2); a possible D gene is TRBD2 (6 bases). CDR1 LGHDT and CDR2 YNNKEL come from the germline V gene (reference sequence). V was clipped by 6 bases and J by 0 bases, with 10 bases between them. CDR3 length equals 14 residues. In DNA, the CDR3 is TGTGCCAGCAGTAATAGCGGAAGCACAGATACGCAGTATTTT. It yields the protein CASSNSGSTDTQYF.

The rearrangement joins TRBV5-1 to TRBJ2-3; 9 bases are a match to TRBD2. V shed 6 bases and J 3 bases; nucleotides not matched to a gene: 2. Germline V lookup: CDR1 SGHRS, CDR2 YFSETQ. The CDR3 has 13 amino acids. The CDR3 loop reads CASTLAGTDTQYF. The DNA of the CDR3 is TGCGCCAGCACACTAGCGGGTACAGATACGCAGTATTTT.

This chain links TRBV6-4 with TRBJ2-5; D perhaps matches TRBD1 (7 bases). CDR1 is MRHNA and CDR2 is SNTAGT in the germline V gene. This CDR3 is built from 15 residues. Trimming removed 5 bases at V and 2 bases at J, with 15 bases between. Here the CDR3 DNA reads TGTGCCAGCAGTTGGATTGCAGGGGGGCAAGAGACCCAGTACTTC. This codes for CASSWIAGGQETQYF.

The rearrangement links TRBV19 to TRBJ2-7, with 8 bases that match TRBD1. The length of the CDR3 is 14 residues. CDR1 LNHDA and CDR2 SQIVND come from the germline V gene (reference sequence). The J segment lost 6 bases and the V segment lost 3 bases, leaving 7 bases of the junction unmatched. Written as DNA, the CDR3 is TGTGCCAGTAGTATCGGACAGGGACGAAGCGAGCAGTACTTC. Its translation: CASSIGQGRSEQYF.

The chain uses TRBV7-9 and TRBJ2-3; perhaps TRBD2 as D (5 bases). Looked up from germline, CDR1 is SEHNR and CDR2 is FQNEAQ (reference sequence). The CDR3 totals 17 residues. V lost 2 bases and J 1 base, leaving 16 bases between the germline ends. The chain's CDR3 is CASSLWSTTIGTDTQYF. The CDR3 bases are TGTGCCAGCAGCTTATGGTCGACTACCATCGGCACAGATACGCAGTATTTT.

CDR3 amino acids: CASRGGQGLGYNYGYTF. Written as DNA, the CDR3 is TGTGCCAGCAGGGGGGGACAGGGCCTAGGGTATAACTATGGCTACACCTTC. The chain is built from TRBV2 and TRBJ1-2; 9 bases align to TRBD1. Trimming took 6 bases from V and 1 from J; bases not matched to a gene: 12. Germline V gene sequence: CDR1 SNHLY, CDR2 FYNNEI. The CDR3 has 17 amino acids.

The CDR3 DNA sequence: TGTGCCTGGGGAAGGGGAGGGTATGGGTCCTACGAGCAGTACTTC. It codes for CAWGRGGYGSYEQYF. This chain links TRBV30 with TRBJ2-7; 7 positions agree with TRBD2. The CDR3 covers 15 residues. V shed 5 bases and J 1 base; nucleotides not matched to a gene: 11. Germline CDR1 is GTSNPN and CDR2 is SVGIG (reference sequence).

J is TRBJ1-1 and V is TRBV11-1, with 11 bases that match TRBD1. The CDR3 runs 13 residues. The junction had 6 bases not matched to a gene; V was cut back by 5 bases and J by 10 bases. In germline, CDR1 is SGHAT, CDR2 FQDESV (reference sequence). CDR3 protein: CASSNGQGAAAFF. The CDR3 coding sequence is TGTGCCAGCAGCAATGGACAGGGGGCGGCAGCTTTCTTT.

J is TRBJ2-7 and V is TRBV5-5; TRBD2 matches at 7 bases. Germline lookup yields CDR1 SGHKS and CDR2 YYEKEE (reference sequence). Trimming cost V 6 bases and J 6 bases; bases outside gene matches: 9. The CDR3 is made up of 13 amino acids. CDR3 in amino acids: CASNQGLESEQYF. The CDR3 DNA sequence: TGTGCCAGCAACCAAGGACTAGAAAGCGAGCAGTACTTC. Based on the CDR3 plus reference TRBV5-5 and TRBJ2-7, the full variable domain is DAGVTQSPTHLIKTRGQQVTLRCSPISGHKSVSWYQQVLGQGPQFIFQYYEKEERGRGNFPDRFSARQFPNYSSELNVNALLLGDSALYLCASNQGLESEQYFGPGTRLTVT.

This clone came up once. J is TRBJ1-2 and V is TRBV7-8; TRBD1 matches at 8 bases. The CDR3 extends over 14 amino acids. V lost 1 base, J lost 2 bases, and 0 bases stayed unmatched. Germline CDR1 SGHVS, CDR2 FQNEAQ. The CDR3 reads CASSLGTGNYGYTF. The CDR3 nucleotides read TGTGCCAGCAGCTTAGGGACAGGGAACTATGGCTACACCTTC.

J is TRBJ1-2 and V is TRBV24-1; TRBD1 matches 7 bases. V lost 4 bases to trimming and J lost 4 bases; unmatched junction nucleotides: 8. Germline V gene lookup returns CDR1 KGHDR and CDR2 SFDVKD. The CDR3 loop spans 15 amino acids. The CDR3 DNA reads TGTGCCACCAGTGACGAAACAGGGGCCTCCTATGGCTACACCTTC. It translates to CATSDETGASYGYTF.

The chain is built from TRBV30 and TRBJ1-1, with a weak D call TRBD1 (6 bases). The CDR3 sequence is 14 residues long. V was pared by 4 bases and J by 5 bases, with 17 bases between. The germline gives CDR1 GTSNPN, CDR2 SVGIG (reference sequence). CDR3 coding DNA: TGTGCCTGGAAGGTTAGGGGCCAGGGGACTGAAGCTTTCTTT. This codes for CAWKVRGQGTEAFF.

The chain links TRBV21-1 to TRBJ1-5; the listed D gene, TRBD1, was not tested against the DNA. TRBV21-1 is given as a pseudogene. The CDR3 consists of 15 residues. CDR3 bases: TGTGCCAGCAGCAAAGTGGGGACAGGGTGGCAGCCCCAGCATTTT. Translation: CASSKVGTGWQPQHF.

A few counts support this clone. This chain links TRBV3-1 (or the pseudogene TRBV3-2) with TRBJ2-3, with TRBD1 as a possible D gene (5 bases). The CDR3 sequence is 16 residues long. CDR1 LGHDT and CDR2 YNNKEL come from the germline V gene (reference sequence). V was cut by 1 base and J by 4 bases, with 15 bases left in between. The CDR3 DNA reads as TGTGCCAGCAGCCAAGTAAAGTGGGAACAGGCAGATACGCAGTATTTT. It is translated as CASSQVKWEQADTQYF.

This CDR3 reads CASSRGGGDTEAFF. The CDR3 nucleotides read TGTGCCAGCAGTCGAGGGGGCGGCGACACTGAAGCTTTCTTT. The chain links TRBV6-4 to TRBJ1-1; TRBD1 matches at 7 bases. Germline lookup yields CDR1 MRHNA and CDR2 SNTAGT. The CDR3 covers 14 residues. V dropped 5 bases and J dropped 3; count of bases not matched to a gene: 6.